This T cell receptor beta chain was documented in a study of shared clonotypes between healthy human individuals. Positive CCR7 selection of CD45RO-negative cells yielded the naive CD8 cells, and terminally differentiated effector memory CD45RA+ cells were excluded. Donors were healthy HIV-negative adults without recently reported acute infections or vaccinations. TCRdb's table, derived via immunoSEQ multiplex PCR, lists solely in-frame clones and lacks some. The repertoire includes millions of clones, about 95% of them detected once, and 1.1% sits in the top ten. The sequencing input was naive CD8+ T cells sorted from blood. The source of this sequence is a man younger than 35 in good health.

DNA for the CDR3: TGCAGCGTTGTCCCCCGGGACTTTAACTATGGCTACACCTTC. It yields the protein CSVVPRDFNYGYTF. This chain links TRBV29-1 with TRBJ1-2, with D perhaps TRBD1 (5 bases). There are 14 residues in the CDR3. Germline CDR1 SQVTM, CDR2 ANQGSEA. V was pared by 4 bases and J by 1 base, with 13 bases between.